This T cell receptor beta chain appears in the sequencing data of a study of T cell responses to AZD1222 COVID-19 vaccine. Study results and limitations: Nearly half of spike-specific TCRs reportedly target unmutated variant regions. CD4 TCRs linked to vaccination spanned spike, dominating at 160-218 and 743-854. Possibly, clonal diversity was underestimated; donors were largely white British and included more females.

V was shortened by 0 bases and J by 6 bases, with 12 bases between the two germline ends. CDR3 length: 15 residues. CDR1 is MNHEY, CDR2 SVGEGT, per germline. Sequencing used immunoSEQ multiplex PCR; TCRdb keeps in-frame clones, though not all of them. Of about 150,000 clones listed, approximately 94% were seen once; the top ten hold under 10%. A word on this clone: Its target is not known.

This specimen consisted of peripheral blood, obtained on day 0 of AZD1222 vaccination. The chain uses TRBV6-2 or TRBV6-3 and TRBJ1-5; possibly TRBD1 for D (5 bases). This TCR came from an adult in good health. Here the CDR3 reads CASSYSMGESQPQHF. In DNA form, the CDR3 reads TGTGCCAGCAGTTACTCGATGGGGGAAAGTCAGCCCCAGCATTTT.